A single T cell receptor beta chain is shown here with its context. The sample is drawn from a study of blood T cell repertoires in COVID-19. Study-level information: T cells, B-cell-depleted T cells, or PBMCs provided the cDNA or gDNA that served as material.

This table comes from immunoSEQ multiplex PCR, and its TCRdb copy is limited to in-frame clones, with some not included. The sample contains under 95,000 clones, approximately 87% of which appear only once. Trimming took 0 bases from V and 3 from J, leaving 14 bases between them. CDR3 size: 16 residues. CDR1 and CDR2 (germline): SEHNR, FQNEAQ (reference sequence). This clonotype was sampled from a human donor in a cohort sampled during active COVID-19. Sequencing input: peripheral blood. V gene TRBV7-9 combines with J gene TRBJ1-1; tentative D call: TRBD1 (5 bases). CDR3 residues: CASSLARGFGDTEAFF. The CDR3 region has the DNA TGTGCCAGCAGCTTAGCCCGGGGGTTTGGGGACACTGAAGCTTTCTTT.